The source of this T cell receptor (beta chain) is a study of blood T cells in healthy people across ages. This CDR3 is built from 17 residues. The V and J ends lost 8 bases and 0 bases, in that order; junction bases with no gene match: 9. A J-beta primer mix and a sample-barcoded 5' primer were used in a second PCR of about 6 to 12 cycles. Every individual sample yielded 3 million or more paired-end reads (each containing CDR3). TCRdb re-analysed the 5' RACE reads in MiXCR, keeping a single row per CDR3 protein. This table holds 720,000 or so distinct CDR3 sequences, around 38% found once. This clonotype appeared a few times.

This receptor was taken from a man older than 75 in good health. The J gene is TRBJ2-6, the V gene TRBV12-3 or TRBV12-4, with TRBD1 matching over 8 bases. Sample: blood. The CDR3 spells CASRKGQVFSGANVLTF. Written as DNA, the CDR3 is TGTGCCAGCCGCAAGGGACAGGTTTTCTCTGGGGCCAACGTCCTGACTTTC.